Shown below are 19 T cell receptor beta chains from a single sample sequenced in a study of cytomegalovirus exposure and HLA in healthy donors. The PCR contained 60 Vbeta and 13 Jbeta primers. The data were produced by immunoSEQ multiplex PCR, yet TCRdb's version contains in-frame clones alone and is incomplete. The sample holds some 60,000 clones; under 90% are singletons and the top ten take over 3%. The sequenced sample consisted of PBMCs. The origin of the receptors is a woman aged 40 to 55 in good health and CMV-seronegative.

The genes are TRBV28 and TRBJ1-1, with D maybe TRBD1 (6 bases). The CDR3 has 15 amino acids. Between the trimmed V and J ends, which lost 7 bases and 5 bases, there was a span of 20 bases. The germline V gene encodes CDR1 MDHEN and CDR2 SYDVKM. The CDR3 loop is CASTPGQLGKTEAFF. The DNA of the CDR3 is TGTGCCAGCACCCCAGGACAGTTAGGCAAAACTGAAGCTTTCTTT.

This sequence joins TRBV4-3 and TRBJ2-2; 7 bases are a match to TRBD2. The CDR3 has 15 residues. Germline V CDR1 and CDR2: LGHNA, YSLEER. V lost 6 bases to trimming and J lost 1 base; unmatched junction nucleotides: 5. CDR3 nucleotides: TGCGCCAGCAGTCCTAGCGGCCTGAACACCGGGGAGCTGTTTTTT. As protein: CASSPSGLNTGELFF.

This sequence joins TRBV7-3 and TRBJ1-1; D gene uncertain. Germline lookup yields CDR1 SGHTA and CDR2 FQGTGA. V was trimmed by 5 bases and J by 6 bases, leaving 16 bases between them. CDR3 length: 14 amino acids. CDR3 sequence (DNA): TGTGCCAGCAGCCTAGACGGGGTTGTCGCTGAAGCTTTCTTT. Translation: CASSLDGVVAEAFF.

The V gene is TRBV4-1, the J gene TRBJ1-3; tentatively, D is TRBD1 (6 bases). V was shortened by 3 bases and J by 5 bases, with 20 bases between the two germline ends. CDR1 is MGHRA and CDR2 is YSYEKL in the germline V gene. This CDR3 is built from 17 residues. CDR3 region: CASSQSPGTSMRNTIYF. The CDR3 region has the DNA TGCGCCAGCAGCCAGAGTCCCGGGACATCCATGCGAAACACCATATATTTT.

This clone occurred a few times. The chain couples TRBV28 to TRBJ1-5; D is unresolved. The CDR3 runs to 14 residues. Trimming took off 10 bases at V and 4 bases at J, with 17 bases between the two ends. Germline V lookup: CDR1 MDHEN, CDR2 SYDVKM. CDR3 nucleotide sequence: TGTGCCACCACGGAGGGTGCGGGTAATCAGCCCCAGCATTTT. As protein: CATTEGAGNQPQHF.

The genes are TRBV7-3 and TRBJ2-7; the match to TRBD2 covers 14 bases. Germline CDR1 is SGHTA and CDR2 is FQGTGA. The J segment lost 3 bases and the V segment lost 5 bases, leaving 3 bases of the junction unmatched. The CDR3 contains 15 residues. CDR3 sequence reads: CASSLGTSGSYEQYF. CDR3 bases: TGTGCCAGCAGCCTCGGGACTAGCGGGAGCTACGAGCAGTACTTC.

The chain recombines TRBV28 with TRBJ2-5; the D is unclear. Germline CDR1 MDHEN, CDR2 SYDVKM. V was clipped by 8 bases and J by 5 bases, with 12 bases between them. The CDR3 consists of 12 residues. CDR3 protein: CASRGSMETQYF. The CDR3 nucleotides read TGTGCCAGCCGAGGTTCTATGGAGACCCAGTACTTC.

This clone was detected only a few times. The chain joins TRBV5-8 to TRBJ1-1, with 8 bases lining up with TRBD1. Looked up from germline, CDR1 is SGHTS and CDR2 is YDEGEE. The junction had 12 bases not matched to a gene; V was cut back by 0 bases and J by 5 bases. CDR3 length: 17 amino acids. CDR3 sequence (DNA): TGTGCCAGCAGCTTGGTGACAGGGGTGATCCCTCGGACTGAAGCTTTCTTT. Its translation: CASSLVTGVIPRTEAFF.

This clone was found once. V usage is TRBV6-5 and J usage is TRBJ1-6; 7 nucleotides match TRBD1. In germline, CDR1 is MNHEY, CDR2 SVGAGI. This CDR3 contains 13 residues. Trimming at V came to 5 bases and at J to 9 bases, leaving 4 bases not matched to a gene. In DNA form, the CDR3 reads TGTGCCAGCAGTACAGGGGAGACTTCACCCCTCCACTTT. This codes for CASSTGETSPLHF.

CDR3 amino acids: CASMRIDSFNEKLFF. CDR3 bases: TGTGCCAGTATGCGGATCGACAGTTTTAATGAAAAACTGTTTTTT. V gene TRBV19 combines with J gene TRBJ1-4; TRBD1 might be the D (5 bases). From germline, CDR1 is LNHDA and CDR2 SQIVND (reference sequence). The CDR3 has 15 residues. V lost 7 bases, J lost 4 bases, and 16 bases lay in between.

The gene calls are TRBV5-6 and TRBJ2-7; D not certain. Looked up from germline, CDR1 is SGHDT and CDR2 is YYEEEE. The CDR3 is 11 amino acids. V dropped 6 bases and J dropped 6 bases, with 10 bases sitting between them. The CDR3 coding sequence is TGTGCCAGCAACTCTGGGCCCGAGCAGTACTTC. Translated, it gives CASNSGPEQYF.

The chain is built from TRBV18 and TRBJ1-1; 8 bases map to TRBD1. Germline CDR1 and CDR2: KGHSH and LQKENI. This CDR3 is built from 16 residues. The trim removed 5 bases at V and 2 bases at J, leaving 10 bases unmatched. The CDR3 bases are TGTGCCAGCTCAGACATGGACAGGGCAGTTAACACTGAAGCTTTCTTT. Residues: CASSDMDRAVNTEAFF.

This chain joins TRBV7-8 and TRBJ2-1; D possibly corresponds to TRBD2 (6 bases). This CDR3 region has 16 residues. Germline loops: CDR1 SGHVS, CDR2 FQNEAQ. V was cut by 3 bases and J by 4 bases, with 16 bases left in between. CDR3 loop: CASSFFRAGLYNEQFF. The CDR3 DNA sequence: TGTGCCAGCAGCTTCTTTCGGGCGGGACTTTACAATGAGCAGTTCTTC.

CDR3 coding DNA: TGTGCCAGCAGCCCTCGGACTAGTATGGTCACACAGGGTACGCAGTATTTT. Protein product: CASSPRTSMVTQGTQYF. The V gene is TRBV11-2, the J gene TRBJ2-3; tentatively, D is TRBD2 (7 bases). This CDR3 region has 17 residues. With 5 bases removed from V and 8 bases from J, the gap between germline ends came to 26 bases. The germline V gene encodes CDR1 SGHAT and CDR2 FQNNGV.

Only one count was recorded for this clone. V gene TRBV5-1 combines with J gene TRBJ2-7; TRBD2 matches at 13 bases. Germline CDR1 is SGHRS and CDR2 is YFSETQ. The CDR3 has 19 residues. Trimming at V came to 4 bases and at J to 3 bases, leaving 16 bases not matched to a gene. CDR3 residues: CASSKTGLAGDPLDYEQYF. DNA of the CDR3: TGCGCCAGCAGCAAAACCGGACTAGCGGGAGATCCTCTGGACTACGAGCAGTACTTC.

As regards this clone: This same CDR3 is encoded by further DNA sequences in the sample. This sequence joins TRBV5-1 and TRBJ1-2; 11 bases map to TRBD1. Germline values: CDR1 SGHRS, CDR2 YFSETQ. Trimming removed 4 bases from V and 4 bases from J; junction bases left unmatched: 6. This CDR3 spans 15 amino acids. The DNA for the CDR3 is TGCGCCAGCAGCCTTGGACAGGGGGCCAGCTATGGCTACACCTTC. It yields the protein CASSLGQGASYGYTF.

This clone was seen a handful of times. V gene TRBV11-1 combines with J gene TRBJ2-1; D is possibly TRBD2 (5 bases). Trimming took 5 bases from V and 8 from J, leaving 22 bases between them. Germline CDR1 is SGHAT and CDR2 is FQDESV (reference sequence). The CDR3 is 16 amino acids. The chain's CDR3 is CASSPRAATGIDEQFF. The CDR3 DNA reads TGTGCCAGCAGCCCTAGAGCGGCAACCGGGATCGATGAGCAGTTCTTC.

The chain is built from TRBV9 and TRBJ2-3; 12 nucleotides match TRBD1. This CDR3 has 14 residues. The V gene end was trimmed by 8 bases and the J gene end by 6 bases; junction bases not matched to a gene: 7. Germline CDR1 reads SGDLS; CDR2 reads YYNGEE. Here the CDR3 reads CASSGQGASDTQYF. The CDR3 DNA reads as TGTGCCAGTTCGGGACAGGGGGCATCCGATACGCAGTATTTT.

The J gene is TRBJ2-7, the V gene TRBV28; possibly TRBD1 for D (6 bases). The V gene lost 4 bases and the J gene lost 4 bases, with 17 bases spanning the gap. There are 15 residues in the CDR3. The germline V gene has CDR1 MDHEN and CDR2 SYDVKM. CDR3 DNA: TGTGCCAGCAGTTGGGGACAACCTTCGATATACGAGCAGTACTTC. It is translated as CASSWGQPSIYEQYF.